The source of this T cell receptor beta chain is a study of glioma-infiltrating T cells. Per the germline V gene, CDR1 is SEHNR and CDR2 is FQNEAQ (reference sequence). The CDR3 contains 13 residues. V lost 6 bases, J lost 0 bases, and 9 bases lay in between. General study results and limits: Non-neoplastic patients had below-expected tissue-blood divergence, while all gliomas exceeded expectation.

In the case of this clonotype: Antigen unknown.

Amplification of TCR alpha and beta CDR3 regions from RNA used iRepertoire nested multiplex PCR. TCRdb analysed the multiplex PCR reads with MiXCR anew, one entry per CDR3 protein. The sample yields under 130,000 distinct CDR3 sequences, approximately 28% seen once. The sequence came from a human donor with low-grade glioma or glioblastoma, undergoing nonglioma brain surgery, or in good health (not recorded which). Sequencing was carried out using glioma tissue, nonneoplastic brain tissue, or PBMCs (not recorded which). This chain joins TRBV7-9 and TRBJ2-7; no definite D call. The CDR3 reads CASSRGNSYEQYF. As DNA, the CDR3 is TGTGCCAGCAGTAGAGGAAACTCCTACGAGCAGTACTTC.